This T cell receptor (beta chain) was sequenced in a study of graft-versus-host responses after intestinal transplantation (dated by TCRdb to the early 2020s). Regarding the research as a whole: Multivisceral, liver-intestinal, or isolated intestinal transplants were received by the recipients. Every recipient was given anti-thymocyte globulin induction, then maintenance tacrolimus and steroids for roughly three years. After intestinal transplantation, graft-versus-host and host-versus-graft alloreactive T cell clones in the graft, circulation and bone marrow were tracked using bulk TCR-beta CDR3 sequencing. Alloreactive clones were identified by sequencing pre-transplant mixed lymphocyte reaction products and comparing these products with unstimulated pre-transplant donor and recipient T cells. The cohort enrolled 20 to 30 intestinal transplant recipients, one of whom was a retransplant, and a few patients without pretransplant specimens were excluded. Donor T cell macrochimerism was defined as a peak of at least 4% donor T cells among recipient peripheral blood mononuclear cells. Rather than being sequenced by the commercial service, samples from a few later patients were sequenced in-house on an Illumina MiSeq and processed with MiXCR.

The method behind the library was the immunoSEQ multiplex PCR assay. For most patients, genomic DNA was subjected to high-throughput TCR-beta CDR3 sequencing by Adaptive Biotechnologies. On the study's bioinformatics: Adaptive's ImmunoSEQ software was the source of the TCR sequencing data for 15 to 20 patients, while three other patients were processed with MiXCR and VDJtools. CDR3 nucleotide sequences shared by donor and recipient were removed because the origin of these sequences could not be assigned. To count as alloreactive, a clone needed at least 2-fold expansion over unstimulated cells and a minimum CFSE-low frequency of 0.002% (template counts) or 0.001% (read counts). A clone was considered mappable if detected in the sequenced pre-transplant spleen, lymph node, or MLR CFSE-low populations of the donor or recipient. The cumulative frequency of alloreactive clones was calculated as a percentage of all sequences, weighted by copy number. What TCRdb holds here is the immuneACCESS table cut down to in-frame rearrangements. Part of the clones is not present; checked against another copy, under half of the missing clones reflect an unresolved V gene, and the others are unexplained. V and J calls and clone size follow that table, whereas D and trimming were derived from the DNA. This sample is represented by around 92,000 clones; more than 75% of them were singletons. Together, the top ten hold over 1.3% of the sample.

The study at large found these results: The conclusions were limited by the relatively low number and heterogeneity of the intestinal transplant patients. GvH clones were detected in recipient bone marrow, and some appeared earlier in ileal mucosa or blood, consistent with an intestinal mucosal origin. Peak levels of circulating GvH clones were associated with declines in HvG clones early after transplant. In the allografts of patients with donor T cell macrochimerism, GvH to HvG T cell clonal ratios were high.

Blood samples were collected up to 4 times in the first month after transplant and then at least monthly when available. As for this clone: Its target antigen remains unknown. No much larger clonotype is one base removed from it; base qualities were not supplied.

The specimen comprised PBMCs, sampled 255 days after intestinal transplant. The source of this sequence is a human patient who received an intestinal transplant, so some T cells may come from the graft donor.

The DNA sequence is given as TGTGCCAGCAGCCAAGATGGATCGAGGGCTGACTATGGCTACACCTTC. Its translation is CASSQDGSRADYGYTF. The sequence joins TRBV4-2 to TRBJ1-2; no D gene call is confident. CDR1 LGHNA and CDR2 YNFKEQ were looked up in the germline V gene. The CDR3 spans 16 residues, from the cysteine through the phenylalanine. Only CDR3 DNA remains: 48 bases, in frame from the first base. The junction shows trimming of 0 bases on V and 3 bases on J, plus 14 bases between the germline ends.